The clone carrying this T cell receptor beta chain was picked up one time. What it binds is unknown. The data were taken from a study of T cell responses to AZD1222 COVID-19 vaccine. The table came from immunoSEQ multiplex PCR; TCRdb's copy has only in-frame clones and leaves some out. Of 75,000 to 100,000 clones listed, about nine tenths were seen once; the top ten hold roughly 2.3%. Study results and limitations: At study baseline, merely over 5 AZD1222 recipients were seropositive. The repertoires were collected only after the peak T cell response. Nearly half of the spike-specific TCRs reportedly recognize variant regions that carry no mutations. There were mostly white British donors and more females than males, and clonal diversity was possibly underestimated.

Germline-derived CDR1 and CDR2 are MNHEY and SVGAGI. This CDR3 has 13 amino acids. V lost 7 bases to trimming and J lost 4 bases, with 14 bases between them. The input for sequencing was peripheral blood, taken on day 0 of AZD1222 vaccination. The receptor's source is an adult in good health. This sequence joins TRBV6-5 and TRBJ2-7, with a tentative D call TRBD2 (5 bases). For the CDR3, the DNA is TGTGCCAGCAAAGGGCTAGCAGATTACGAGCAGTACTTC. It translates to CASKGLADYEQYF.